This TCR beta chain was documented in a study of T cell responses to AZD1222 COVID-19 vaccine. Study observations and caveats: No day 14 peak samples; only post-peak repertoires were characterized. Clonal diversity was possibly underestimated, and the donors were mostly white British, with more females. Two AZD1222 doses significantly raised spike-specific TCR breadth and depth over controls.

Sequenced by immunoSEQ multiplex PCR; TCRdb stores in-frame clones only, minus some. Of about 130,000 clones in the sample, around 92% are singletons; the top ten hold about 1.4%. A single count supports this clone. As yet, its antigen is unknown. V was clipped by 5 bases and J by 3 bases, with 14 bases between them. Germline loops: CDR1 LNHDA, CDR2 SQIVND (reference sequence). The CDR3 is 14 residues long. The sequencing here drew on peripheral blood, taken on day 0 of AZD1222 vaccination. The rearrangement joins TRBV19 to TRBJ2-7; D is possibly TRBD1 or TRBD2 (6 bases each). This receptor was identified in an adult in good health. The CDR3 spells CASSGTGGYYEQYF. DNA for the CDR3: TGTGCCAGTAGTGGGACCGGGGGCTACTACGAGCAGTACTTC.